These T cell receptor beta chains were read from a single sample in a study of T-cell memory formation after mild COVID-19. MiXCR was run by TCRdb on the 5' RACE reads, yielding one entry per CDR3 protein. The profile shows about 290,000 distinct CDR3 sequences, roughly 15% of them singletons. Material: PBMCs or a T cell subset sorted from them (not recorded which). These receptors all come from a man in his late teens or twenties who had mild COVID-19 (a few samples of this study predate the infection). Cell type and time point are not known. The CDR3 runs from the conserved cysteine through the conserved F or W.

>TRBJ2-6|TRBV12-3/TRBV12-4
CASSLSSSGANVLTF
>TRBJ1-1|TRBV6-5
CASTSTGTGPMNTEAFF
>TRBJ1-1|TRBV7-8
CASSFLGGDYTEAFF
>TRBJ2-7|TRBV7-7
CASSQGPPYEQYF
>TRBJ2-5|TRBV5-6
CASSLSLSPKTQYF
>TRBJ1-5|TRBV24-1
CATSEPRGPPSNQPQHF
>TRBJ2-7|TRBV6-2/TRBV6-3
CASSYLEGYEQYF
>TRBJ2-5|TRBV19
CASSMGRETQYF
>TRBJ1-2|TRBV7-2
CASSLDRGRFVGYTF
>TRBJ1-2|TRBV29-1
CSVGAPDRRPGYTF
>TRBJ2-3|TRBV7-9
CASTKGAGTDTQYF